The 21 T cell receptor beta chains listed next were all sequenced from one sample in a study of breast tumors, draining lymph nodes, adjacent tissues. Axillary draining lymph nodes of breast cancer patients supplied the node samples. One entry per CDR3 protein results from TCRdb running MiXCR on the multiplex PCR reads. The sample has approximately 210,000 distinct CDR3 sequences; roughly 30% are singletons. Sequencing was carried out using axillary lymph node tissue. These receptor sequences come from a female donor with breast cancer. Some clones in this sample may be carry-over from other donors' samples.

This clonotype was detected ten times or more. The CDR3 here is CASSYGGVQVSNQPQHF. For the CDR3, the DNA is TGTGCCAGCAGTTACGGCGGGGTGCAGGTTTCGAATCAGCCCCAGCATTTT. The chain carries TRBV6-2 or TRBV6-3 and TRBJ1-5; D ambiguous. Germline V gene data show CDR1 as MNHEY and CDR2 as SVGEGT. V gave up 2 bases and J gave up 4 bases, with 18 bases separating them. The CDR3 sequence is 17 residues long.

This clonotype showed up many times. This chain joins TRBV3-1 and TRBJ2-5; D uncertain. From germline, CDR1 is LGHDT and CDR2 YNNKEL (reference sequence). Trimming stripped 0 bases from V and 7 bases from J, with 15 bases between. This CDR3 comprises 15 residues. CDR3 sequence reads: CASSQDRTDRGTQYF. The CDR3 bases are TGTGCCAGCAGCCAAGATAGGACCGACCGTGGGACCCAGTACTTC.

A note on this clonotype: An end of the junction does not agree with germline; a read error may underlie this. The V gene is TRBV9, the J gene TRBJ2-3, with a tentative D call TRBD2 (5 bases). This CDR3 is built from 15 residues. Per germline, CDR1 SGDLS and CDR2 YYNGEE. CDR3 nucleotide sequence: TGTGCCAACAGCGTAGATCGGGGAACGACAGATACGCAGTATTTT. It is translated as CANSVDRGTTDTQYF.

This clonotype was seen a single time. This chain joins TRBV7-9 and TRBJ1-2, with TRBD1 as a possible D gene (6 bases). V lost 2 bases, J lost 4 bases, and 14 bases lay in between. The CDR3 loop spans 15 amino acids. The germline V gene has CDR1 SEHNR and CDR2 FQNEAQ (reference sequence). CDR3 protein: CASSLLGGPAYGYTF. The CDR3 coding sequence is TGTGCCAGCAGCTTACTAGGGGGACCTGCCTATGGCTACACCTTC.

Concerning this clonotype: Germline is not matched at one junction end, which may reflect a read error. The J gene is TRBJ2-5, the V gene TRBV11-2, with TRBD2 matching over 11 bases. CDR3 length equals 18 residues. Germline V gene data show CDR1 as SGHAT and CDR2 as FQNNGV. The DNA for the CDR3 is TGTGCCAGCAGCTTGTTCCCCGGGACTAGCGGCTACCAAGAAACCCAGAACTTC. Translation: CASSLFPGTSGYQETQNF.

The rearrangement uses TRBV15 and TRBJ2-4, with D possibly matching TRBD2 (6 bases). This CDR3 has 13 residues. Trimming left V 4 bases short and J 7 bases short, with 11 bases between. Germline lookup yields CDR1 LNHNV and CDR2 YYDKDF (reference sequence). The CDR3 nucleotides are TGTGCCACCAGCATGGGGGGTGGGAACATTCAGTACTTC. Translation: CATSMGGGNIQYF.

This clonotype was found many times. The genes are TRBV20-1 and TRBJ1-3; D call uncertain. The CDR3 spans 14 residues. The V end was cut by 2 bases, the J end by 0 bases, with 8 bases between. Per the germline V gene, CDR1 is DFQATT and CDR2 is SNEGSKA (reference sequence). The CDR3 loop reads CSARQTDSGNTIYF. The CDR3 nucleotides read TGCAGTGCTAGACAGACGGACTCTGGAAACACCATATATTTT.

This rearrangement joins TRBV10-2 to TRBJ2-3; 10 bases match TRBD2. CDR1 and CDR2 from the germline V gene are WSHSY and SAAADI. CDR3 size: 20 residues. With 2 bases clipped from V and 5 bases from J, the junction kept 19 bases outside the gene matches. In DNA, the CDR3 is TGCGCCAGCAGTGAGGTCTTAAGGCTAGCGGGAGATTGGAGGGAAGATACGCAGTATTTT. Translated: CASSEVLRLAGDWREDTQYF.

The J gene is TRBJ1-5, the V gene TRBV9; no clear D gene. Trimming removed 1 base at V and 0 bases at J, with 2 bases between. Germline values: CDR1 SGDLS, CDR2 YYNGEE. The CDR3 runs to 13 residues. The DNA of the CDR3 is TGTGCCAGCAGCGTACATAGCAATCAGCCCCAGCATTTT. The encoded protein is CASSVHSNQPQHF.

This chain uses TRBV6-5 with TRBJ2-3, with 10 bases identical to TRBD2. Germline V lookup: CDR1 MNHEY, CDR2 SVGAGI. V lost 6 bases and J lost 2; bases outside the gene matches: 5. CDR3 size: 15 residues. CDR3: CASRTGLAATDTQYF. CDR3 DNA: TGTGCCAGCAGAACCGGACTAGCGGCCACAGATACGCAGTATTTT.

A remark on this clonotype: A read error may account for a junction end that differs from germline. The chain carries TRBV11-3 and TRBJ1-2, with TRBD1 as a possible D gene (6 bases). This CDR3 has 12 residues. From germline, CDR1 is SGHNT and CDR2 YENEEA. The CDR3 protein is CASSSRAGGYAF. In DNA, the CDR3 is TGTGCCAGCAGCTCGAGGGCCGGGGGCTACGCCTTC. Combining the CDR3 with reference TRBV11-3 and TRBJ1-2 gives the whole variable domain EAGVVQSPRYKIIEKKQPVAFWCNPISGHNTLYWYLQNLGQGPELLIRYENEEAVDDSQLPKDRFSAERLKGVDSTLKIQPAELGDSAVYLCASSSRAGGYAFGSGTRLTVV.

This clonotype was recorded a few times. This chain connects TRBV24-1 to TRBJ2-3, with no clear D. Trimming pared 5 bases from V and 11 bases from J, leaving 16 bases between. Germline CDR1 and CDR2: KGHDR and SFDVKD. There are 13 residues in the CDR3. The CDR3, as DNA: TGTGCCACCAGTGCCTTGAAGTACAATGAGCAGTATTTT. Translated: CATSALKYNEQYF.

The chain combines TRBV7-2 with TRBJ1-6, with D tentatively TRBD1 (6 bases). Germline values: CDR1 SGHTA, CDR2 FQGNSA. The V end was cut by 3 bases, the J end by 10 bases, with 19 bases between. This CDR3 contains 16 residues. The CDR3 DNA follows: TGTGCCAGCAGCTTGAGTTGGACTAGCGGGACATCACCCCTCCACTTT. This sequence encodes CASSLSWTSGTSPLHF.

Ten or more counts support this clonotype. This chain uses TRBV5-6 with TRBJ1-2; D is unresolved. The V gene lost 4 bases and the J gene lost 0 bases, with 16 bases spanning the gap. The germline CDR1 and CDR2 sequences are SGHDT and YYEEEE. The CDR3 length is 16 residues. In nucleotides, the CDR3 is TGTGCCAGCAGCGTTCAGCTCGCCGCCGCTAACTATGGCTACACCTTC. Its translation: CASSVQLAAANYGYTF.

The chain couples TRBV6-2 or TRBV6-3 to TRBJ2-1; 9 bases are a match to TRBD2. V trimming: 10 bases; J trimming: 7 bases; junction bases outside the gene matches: 20. CDR1 and CDR2 (germline): MNHEY, SVGEGT. This CDR3 contains 17 residues. CDR3 sequence reads: CAISPLLAGVEKNEQFF. CDR3 nucleotide sequence: TGTGCCATCAGCCCACTCTTAGCGGGAGTTGAAAAGAATGAGCAGTTCTTC.

This clonotype was picked up many times. The chain has TRBV6-2 or TRBV6-3 and TRBJ2-1; possibly TRBD1 or TRBD2 for D (5 bases each). Trimming took 1 base from V and 5 from J, leaving 9 bases between them. The germline V gene encodes CDR1 MNHEY and CDR2 SVGEGT. CDR3 length: 14 amino acids. CDR3 sequence: CASSYLRGNNEQFF. CDR3 in DNA: TGTGCCAGCAGTTACTTGAGGGGAAACAATGAGCAGTTCTTC.

This clonotype was seen at least ten times. The chain is built from TRBV6-1 and TRBJ2-6, with D unresolved. The V gene lost 4 bases and the J gene lost 0 bases, with 10 bases spanning the gap. CDR3 length: 16 amino acids. Germline CDR1 is MNHNS and CDR2 is SASEGT. The CDR3 coding sequence is TGTGCCAGCAGTGTGGGCCGAAGCTCTGGGGCCAACGTCCTGACTTTC. Encoded protein: CASSVGRSSGANVLTF.

The table lists this clonotype with many counts. This chain uses TRBV6-6 with TRBJ1-5; TRBD1 matches at 8 bases. The CDR3 consists of 15 residues. The trim removed 2 bases at V and 5 bases at J, leaving 5 bases unmatched. In germline, CDR1 is MNHNY, CDR2 SVGAGI (reference sequence). CDR3 in amino acids: CASSYGAGGYQPQHF. CDR3 coding DNA: TGTGCCAGCAGTTACGGGGCAGGGGGCTATCAGCCCCAGCATTTT.

This clonotype was counted many times. The chain employs TRBV30 and TRBJ1-5, with D unclear. V was trimmed by 0 bases and J by 9 bases, leaving 12 bases between them. Per germline, CDR1 GTSNPN and CDR2 SVGIG (reference sequence). This CDR3 contains 13 residues. Written as DNA, the CDR3 is TGTGCCTGGAGTGTAAAAGGCGGTTGGCCCCAGCATTTT. Protein product: CAWSVKGGWPQHF.

This clonotype has ten or more counts. The V call is TRBV5-1, the J call TRBJ2-3; either TRBD1 or TRBD2 may fit D (5 bases each). Per germline, CDR1 SGHRS and CDR2 YFSETQ. CDR3 size: 15 residues. V shed 4 bases and J shed 2 bases, with 14 bases lying between them. The CDR3 coding sequence is TGCGCCAGCAGCCAGTTGGGGGAGAACACAGATACGCAGTATTTT. Residues: CASSQLGENTDTQYF.

This chain joins TRBV25-1 and TRBJ2-3; 13 nucleotides match TRBD2. There are 18 residues in the CDR3. Germline loops: CDR1 MGHDK, CDR2 SYGVNS. Trimming cost V 4 bases and J 4 bases; bases outside gene matches: 11. CDR3 bases: TGTGCCAGCAGTGCTGGCGGGAGGACTAGCGGGAGTCCAGATACGCAGTATTTT. It yields the protein CASSAGGRTSGSPDTQYF. The full variable domain, rest sourced from reference TRBV25-1 and TRBJ2-3, is EADIYQTPRYLVIGTGKKITLECSQTMGHDKMYWYQQDPGMELHLIHYSYGVNSTEKGDLSSESTVSRIRTEHFPLTLESARPSHTSQYLCASSAGGRTSGSPDTQYFGPGTRLTVL.